This T cell receptor beta chain was sequenced in a study of T-cell memory formation after mild COVID-19. Whole-study findings and limits: The CD4+ clones that contracted clustered mainly within CM and EM, and the CD8+ clones concentrated in EMRA.

TCRdb recomputed calls from the 5' RACE reads with MiXCR, one row per CDR3 protein. Among fewer than 500,000 distinct CDR3 sequences listed, 25% were seen once. The CDR3 is made up of 17 amino acids. After removal of 4 bases from V and 4 bases from J, the junction contained 14 bases not matched to a gene. Germline CDR1 is SGDLS and CDR2 is YYNGEE. This clonotype appeared a few times. The antigen is not known. This receptor was taken from an adult woman who had mild COVID-19 (a few samples of this study predate the infection). Cell type and time point are not known. The chain carries TRBV9 and TRBJ2-3, with 8 bases fitting TRBD2. Sequencing was done on a sample of PBMCs or a T cell subset sorted from them (not recorded which). This CDR3 reads CASSHSLARGDSDTQYF. The CDR3 nucleotides are TGTGCCAGCAGCCACTCTTTGGCGCGGGGGGATTCAGATACGCAGTATTTT.